This T cell receptor beta chain originates from a study of control samples from healthy donors and cancer patients. This CDR3 has 21 amino acids. Trimming left V 3 bases short and J 4 bases short, with 31 bases between. The germline V gene has CDR1 ENHRY and CDR2 SYGVKD. Data came from immunoSEQ multiplex PCR; TCRdb stores just in-frame clones and leaves some out. The data contain 130,000 or so clones, roughly 89% of them seen just once; the ten biggest clones take up over 6%. The clonotype was recovered from a man younger than 30 in good health. Sequences were obtained from blood. The rearrangement uses TRBV10-3 and TRBJ1-5; D is perhaps TRBD1 (6 bases). The CDR3 loop reads CAISDYLGQPAAFGKNQPQHF. The CDR3 region has the DNA TGTGCCATCAGTGATTATCTGGGACAACCAGCGGCCTTCGGGAAGAATCAGCCCCAGCATTTT.